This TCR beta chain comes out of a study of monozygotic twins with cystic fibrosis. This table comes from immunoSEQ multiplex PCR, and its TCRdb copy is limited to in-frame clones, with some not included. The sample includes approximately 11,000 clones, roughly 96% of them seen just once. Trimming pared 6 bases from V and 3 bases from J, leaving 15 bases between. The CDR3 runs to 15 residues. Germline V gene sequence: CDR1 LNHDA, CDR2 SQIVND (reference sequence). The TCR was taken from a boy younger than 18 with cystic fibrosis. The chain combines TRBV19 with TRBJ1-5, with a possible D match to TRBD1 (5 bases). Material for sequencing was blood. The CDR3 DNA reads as TGTGCCAGTAGCCCCCCGGCCAGGGACAATCAGCCCCAGCATTTT. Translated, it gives CASSPPARDNQPQHF.